What follows are 30 T cell receptor beta chains derived from one specimen sequenced in a study of control samples from healthy donors and cancer patients. Generated by immunoSEQ multiplex PCR, the TCRdb table keeps only in-frame clones and is missing some. The table has 100,000 to 150,000 clones, 80% to 95% seen once. The sequenced sample consisted of blood. Source of these receptors: a man aged 18-30 years in good health.

The CDR3 DNA reads TGTGCCAGCAGCTTTGGACAGGGGCCCAATCAGCCCCAGCATTTT. Its protein product is CASSFGQGPNQPQHF. This chain connects TRBV5-4 to TRBJ1-5; 9 bases fit TRBD1. V lost 2 bases to trimming and J lost 3 bases; unmatched junction nucleotides: 3. Germline loops: CDR1 SGHNT, CDR2 YYREEE (reference sequence). This CDR3 contains 15 residues.

The rearrangement uses TRBV2 and TRBJ1-6; 8 nucleotides align to TRBD1. Germline V lookup: CDR1 SNHLY, CDR2 FYNNEI. CDR3 length equals 17 residues. The junction had 11 bases not matched to a gene; V was cut back by 10 bases and J by 0 bases. The CDR3 coding sequence is TGTGCCATTAATTCCCGGGACAGGAGCTCCTATAATTCACCCCTCCACTTT. Protein product: CAINSRDRSSYNSPLHF.

This clone was detected a few times. J is TRBJ1-2 and V is TRBV3-1 (or the pseudogene TRBV3-2); 11 bases are shared with TRBD1. J lost 4 bases, V lost 0 bases, and 1 base had no gene match. The germline CDR1 and CDR2 sequences are LGHDT and YNNKEL (reference sequence). This CDR3 is built from 15 residues. CDR3 coding DNA: TGTGCCAGCAGCCAAGAGGGGACAGGGGGCTATGGCTACACCTTC. Protein: CASSQEGTGGYGYTF.

This rearrangement joins TRBV7-8 to TRBJ1-5; the D is unclear. Germline CDR1 and CDR2: SGHVS and FQNEAQ. V dropped 8 bases and J dropped 5 bases, with 13 bases sitting between them. There are 13 residues in the CDR3. CDR3 region: CASAILGDQPQHF. DNA for the CDR3: TGTGCCAGCGCCATCCTCGGCGATCAGCCCCAGCATTTT.

The chain recombines TRBV14 with TRBJ2-2; D perhaps matches TRBD1 (6 bases). V was shortened by 4 bases and J by 3 bases, with 12 bases between the two germline ends. The length of the CDR3 is 15 residues. Germline values: CDR1 SGHDN, CDR2 FVKESK. CDR3 DNA: TGTGCCAGCAGCCCCGGGACACCATACACCGGGGAGCTGTTTTTT. Translating gives CASSPGTPYTGELFF.

V is TRBV7-6 and J is TRBJ1-6; D unresolved. The CDR3 is 14 amino acids. Per the germline V gene, CDR1 is SGHVS and CDR2 is FNYEAQ. V was pared by 5 bases and J by 0 bases, with 5 bases between. The CDR3 is CASSASSYNSPLHF. Written as DNA, the CDR3 is TGTGCCAGCAGCGCGAGCTCCTATAATTCACCCCTCCACTTT.

The rearrangement joins TRBV28 to TRBJ1-2, with 8 bases fitting TRBD1. After removal of 7 bases from V and 3 bases from J, the junction contained 16 bases not matched to a gene. Per germline, CDR1 MDHEN and CDR2 SYDVKM. The CDR3 loop spans 17 amino acids. The CDR3 DNA reads TGTGCCAGCAAATTAGGACAGGGCGTCCTAGGGGACTATGGCTACACCTTC. It codes for CASKLGQGVLGDYGYTF.

The chain combines TRBV7-3 with TRBJ1-4, with D unclear. Trimming took off 2 bases at V and 7 bases at J, with 8 bases between the two ends. CDR3 length: 13 residues. CDR1 and CDR2 from the germline V gene are SGHTA and FQGTGA. CDR3 coding DNA: TGTGCCAGCAGCTTAGGGCTGGGTGAAAAACTGTTTTTT. Protein product: CASSLGLGEKLFF.

This clone came up once. J is TRBJ2-7 and V is TRBV19, with a weak D call TRBD2 (5 bases). The length of the CDR3 is 13 residues. V gave up 3 bases and J gave up 3 bases, with 9 bases separating them. CDR1 and CDR2 from the germline V gene are LNHDA and SQIVND (reference sequence). This chain's CDR3 is CASSMSGDYEQYV. The CDR3 DNA reads as TGTGCCAGTAGTATGAGCGGAGACTACGAGCAGTACGTC.

V gene TRBV27 combines with J gene TRBJ1-6; TRBD1 might be the D (6 bases). Germline CDR1 is MNHEY and CDR2 is SMNVEV (reference sequence). The CDR3 has 16 residues. The germline V and J ends were trimmed by 4 bases and 8 bases, with 18 bases remaining between them. CDR3 residues: CASSSQDAGGYSPLHF. The CDR3 region has the DNA TGTGCCAGCAGTTCCCAAGACGCCGGGGGCTATTCACCCCTCCACTTT.

The V gene is TRBV3-1 (or the pseudogene TRBV3-2), the J gene TRBJ1-1; D is unclear. CDR1 is LGHDT and CDR2 is YNNKEL in the germline V gene (reference sequence). The germline V and J ends were trimmed by 5 bases and 2 bases, with 9 bases remaining between them. The CDR3 has 13 residues. The CDR3 bases are TGTGCCAGCAGCGCCCTGGATAACACTGAAGCTTTCTTT. Amino acid sequence: CASSALDNTEAFF.

The chain combines TRBV6-5 with TRBJ1-5, with 8 bases matching TRBD1. CDR1 is MNHEY and CDR2 is SVGAGI in the germline V gene. Unmatched junction bases numbered 8, after V lost 6 bases and J lost 7 bases. This CDR3 has 14 amino acids. CDR3 sequence reads: CASRLDRDWQPQHF. The CDR3 DNA sequence: TGTGCCAGCAGACTGGACAGGGACTGGCAGCCCCAGCATTTT.

This chain uses TRBV3-1 (or the pseudogene TRBV3-2) with TRBJ2-5; 8 bases fit TRBD2. This CDR3 comprises 15 residues. V was pared by 1 base and J by 4 bases, with 5 bases of the junction left unmatched. Germline values: CDR1 LGHDT, CDR2 YNNKEL (reference sequence). CDR3 in DNA: TGTGCCAGCAGCCAAGGGGGGACTAGAGCAGAGACCCAGTACTTC. This translates into CASSQGGTRAETQYF.

CDR3: CASSLRTDDYGYTF. CDR3 nucleotide sequence: TGTGCCAGCAGTTTACGGACGGACGACTATGGCTACACCTTC. This chain joins TRBV6-6 and TRBJ1-2, with D uncertain. CDR1 and CDR2 from the germline V gene are MNHNY and SVGAGI (reference sequence). The V gene lost 4 bases and the J gene lost 3 bases, with 12 bases spanning the gap. The CDR3 totals 14 residues.

The rearrangement links TRBV29-1 to TRBJ1-3; the D is unclear. V lost 4 bases and J lost 7, with 14 bases in between. This CDR3 is built from 13 residues. CDR1 and CDR2 (germline): SQVTM, ANQGSEA. Here the CDR3 reads CSVVWQFTNTIYF. The CDR3 region has the DNA TGCAGCGTTGTTTGGCAGTTTACGAACACCATATATTTT.

This chain links TRBV11-3 with TRBJ2-1; 11 bases match TRBD2. The CDR3 runs 15 residues. Germline loops: CDR1 SGHNT, CDR2 YENEEA. Trimming removed 5 bases from V and 8 bases from J; junction bases left unmatched: 8. The CDR3 coding sequence is TGTGCCAGCAGCCCCCGGTTAGCGGGAGGGGATGAGCAGTTCTTC. Encoded protein: CASSPRLAGGDEQFF. The complete variable domain, with remaining parts taken from reference TRBV11-3 and TRBJ2-1, reads EAGVVQSPRYKIIEKKQPVAFWCNPISGHNTLYWYLQNLGQGPELLIRYENEEAVDDSQLPKDRFSAERLKGVDSTLKIQPAELGDSAVYLCASSPRLAGGDEQFFGPGTRLTVL.

The rearrangement joins TRBV27 to TRBJ1-5, with 11 bases lining up with TRBD1. The germline V gene has CDR1 MNHEY and CDR2 SMNVEV (reference sequence). Trimming took 5 bases from V and 6 from J; bases not matched to a gene: 6. The CDR3 extends over 15 amino acids. CDR3 in amino acids: CASSPWDRGVQPQHF. Here the CDR3 DNA reads TGTGCCAGCAGTCCTTGGGACAGGGGGGTTCAGCCCCAGCATTTT.

The V call is TRBV2, the J call TRBJ2-7; D uncertain. Germline-derived CDR1 and CDR2 are SNHLY and FYNNEI. This CDR3 has 13 amino acids. V dropped 6 bases and J dropped 0 bases, with 9 bases sitting between them. The CDR3 nucleotides are TGTGCCAGCAGGAGTTTGAGCTCCTACGAGCAGTACGTC. It yields the protein CASRSLSSYEQYV.

This chain uses TRBV5-3 with TRBJ1-4; D is ambiguous. TRBV5-3 is noted as an ORF with a role that remains uncertain. This CDR3 has 16 amino acids. V was clipped by 0 bases and J by 0 bases, with 9 bases between them. The CDR3 sequence: CARSLAGRSTNEKLFF. Here the CDR3 DNA reads TGTGCCAGAAGCTTGGCCGGTAGATCAACTAATGAAAAACTGTTTTTT.

The chain couples TRBV19 to TRBJ2-1; 8 bases fit TRBD1. The CDR3 has 15 amino acids. Germline CDR1 is LNHDA and CDR2 is SQIVND (reference sequence). V lost 4 bases to trimming and J lost 10 bases; unmatched junction nucleotides: 12. The CDR3 nucleotides are TGTGCCAGTAGTAACATACAAGCGACAGGGGCCGAGCAGTTCTTC. Its translation: CASSNIQATGAEQFF.

The chain combines TRBV21-1 with TRBJ2-7; TRBD1, the table's D call, lacks a check against the DNA. TRBV21-1 is shown as a pseudogene. The CDR3 is 15 residues long. CDR3 bases: TGTGCCAGCAGCCCAACCTGGGACAGGGCTTACGAGCAGTACGTC. Protein: CASSPTWDRAYEQYV.

The chain couples TRBV6-6 to TRBJ2-3; D tentatively reads TRBD1 or TRBD2 (5 bases each). V lost 10 bases to trimming and J lost 2 bases, with 13 bases between them. The CDR3 is made up of 13 amino acids. Germline V gene lookup returns CDR1 MNHNY and CDR2 SVGAGI (reference sequence). This CDR3 reads CAILGLATDTQYF. The CDR3 nucleotides read TGTGCCATCCTGGGGCTAGCCACAGATACGCAGTATTTT.

The rearrangement uses TRBV19 and TRBJ2-1; TRBD2 agrees at 7 bases. Germline loops: CDR1 LNHDA, CDR2 SQIVND (reference sequence). Trimming removed 1 base from V and 12 bases from J; junction bases left unmatched: 3. The CDR3 runs to 12 residues. CDR3 protein: CASSIAASGQFF. The CDR3 nucleotides read TGTGCCAGTAGTATAGCGGCTAGCGGGCAGTTCTTC.

The rearrangement joins TRBV6-6 to TRBJ2-7; D remains unclear. CDR3 size: 14 residues. The V gene's germline CDR1 is MNHNY and CDR2 SVGAGI (reference sequence). V shed 2 bases and J shed 1 base, with 9 bases lying between them. The CDR3 nucleotides are TGTGCCAGCAGTTACAAACAGCCTTCCTACGAGCAGTACGTC. Translated, it gives CASSYKQPSYEQYV.

The gene calls are TRBV27 and TRBJ2-7; TRBD2 might be the D (6 bases). The V end lost 6 bases, the J end lost 6 bases, and 21 bases lay between the germline ends. Germline assignment: CDR1 MNHEY and CDR2 SMNVEV (reference sequence). The CDR3 is 15 residues long. CDR3 region: CASSAPGREQGEQYV. The DNA for the CDR3 is TGTGCCAGCAGCGCCCCGGGACGGGAGCAAGGCGAGCAGTACGTC.

CDR3: CARGNYGYTF. The CDR3, as DNA: TGTGCCAGGGGGAACTATGGCTACACCTTC. The rearrangement uses TRBV27 and TRBJ1-2; D not resolved. CDR3 length equals 10 residues. V lost 9 bases to trimming and J lost 2 bases, with 4 bases between them. The germline V gene has CDR1 MNHEY and CDR2 SMNVEV (reference sequence).

The chain combines TRBV2 with TRBJ1-1, with TRBD1 as a possible D gene (5 bases). Germline assignment: CDR1 SNHLY and CDR2 FYNNEI. This CDR3 is 12 amino acids long. V shed 8 bases and J shed 4 bases, with 11 bases lying between them. The CDR3 coding sequence is TGTGCCAGCGTGAGGGGTGGCACTGAAGCTTTCTTT. This codes for CASVRGGTEAFF. Combining the CDR3 with reference TRBV2 and TRBJ1-1 gives the whole variable domain EPEVTQTPSHQVTQMGQEVILRCVPISNHLYFYWYRQILGQKVEFLVSFYNNEISEKSEIFDDQFSVERPDGSNFTLKIRSTKLEDSAMYFCASVRGGTEAFFGQGTRLTVV.

The chain links TRBV7-9 to TRBJ1-2; the match to TRBD1 covers 7 bases. The length of the CDR3 is 13 residues. From germline, CDR1 is SEHNR and CDR2 FQNEAQ (reference sequence). With 3 bases clipped from V and 3 bases from J, the junction kept 1 base outside the gene matches. The CDR3 nucleotides read TGTGCCAGCAGCTTCGACAGGGACTATGGCTACACCTTC. Translation: CASSFDRDYGYTF.

The chain recombines TRBV19 with TRBJ1-5; the D gene is possibly TRBD1 (6 bases). This CDR3 region has 14 residues. Germline values: CDR1 LNHDA, CDR2 SQIVND (reference sequence). Trimming pared 7 bases from V and 6 bases from J, leaving 16 bases between. This CDR3 is CASTPSGGAQPQHF. The CDR3 DNA reads TGTGCCAGTACCCCATCGGGGGGCGCTCAGCCCCAGCATTTT.

This chain uses TRBV2 with TRBJ1-1; the match to TRBD1 covers 8 bases. The CDR3 is 18 amino acids. Per germline, CDR1 SNHLY and CDR2 FYNNEI. With V trimmed by 2 bases and J by 3 bases, 14 bases remained unmatched. CDR3 sequence: CASSEPLNRGEVDTEAFF. DNA of the CDR3: TGTGCCAGCAGTGAACCATTAAACAGGGGGGAGGTGGACACTGAAGCTTTCTTT.